These 5 T cell receptor beta chains were sequenced from one sample in a study of cytomegalovirus exposure and HLA in healthy donors. The PCR ran on 60 Vbeta and 13 Jbeta primers. The repertoire was sequenced with immunoSEQ multiplex PCR; TCRdb's copy has only in-frame clones and lacks some. In the table there are 150,000 to 200,000 clones, around 80% of which are singletons. The specimen sequenced was PBMCs. Receptors originate from a man aged 35 to 55 in good health and CMV-seropositive.

The rearrangement joins TRBV7-3 to TRBJ2-2, with 7 nucleotides matching TRBD2. Trimming at V came to 0 bases and at J to 6 bases, leaving 4 bases not matched to a gene. The CDR3 length is 15 residues. CDR1 is SGHTA, CDR2 FQGTGA, per germline. This chain's CDR3 is CASSLTAGAPGELFF. CDR3 nucleotides: TGTGCCAGCAGCTTAACGGCGGGAGCCCCCGGGGAGCTGTTTTTT.

The chain employs TRBV19 and TRBJ2-5; 11 nucleotides agree with TRBD1. The J call could be wrong; TRBJ2-7 is a better fit for the DNA end. Germline V gives CDR1 LNHDA, CDR2 SQIVND (reference sequence). The CDR3 consists of 14 residues. CDR3 coding DNA: TGTGCCAGTAGTAGGGACAGGGGGAACTACGAGCAGTACTTC. Its translation: CASSRDRGNYEQYF.

This chain's CDR3 is CASREYSYGAYEQYF. CDR3 DNA: TGTGCCAGCAGGGAGTACAGCTACGGGGCCTACGAGCAGTACTTC. The V call is TRBV6-5, the J call TRBJ2-7; TRBD2 might be the D (5 bases). V lost 6 bases, J lost 2 bases, and 17 bases lay in between. The germline V gene has CDR1 MNHEY and CDR2 SVGAGI. The CDR3 totals 15 residues.

On this clone itself: Mismatch with germline at one junction end may stem from a read error. J is TRBJ2-7 and V is TRBV7-9, with a tentative D call TRBD1 (5 bases). The V gene's germline CDR1 is SEHNR and CDR2 FQNEAQ (reference sequence). CDR3 length: 12 amino acids. The CDR3 spells CSSSRDSYEQYF. Here the CDR3 DNA reads TGTTCCAGCAGCCGAGACAGCTACGAGCAGTACTTC.

The chain couples TRBV27 to TRBJ1-5; 9 bases align to TRBD1. Trimming removed 5 bases from V and 4 bases from J; junction bases left unmatched: 9. CDR3 length: 16 amino acids. The germline CDR1 and CDR2 sequences are MNHEY and SMNVEV (reference sequence). CDR3 bases: TGTGCCAGCAGTATAATGGGACAGGGCCCGAATCAGCCCCAGCATTTT. Protein sequence: CASSIMGQGPNQPQHF.